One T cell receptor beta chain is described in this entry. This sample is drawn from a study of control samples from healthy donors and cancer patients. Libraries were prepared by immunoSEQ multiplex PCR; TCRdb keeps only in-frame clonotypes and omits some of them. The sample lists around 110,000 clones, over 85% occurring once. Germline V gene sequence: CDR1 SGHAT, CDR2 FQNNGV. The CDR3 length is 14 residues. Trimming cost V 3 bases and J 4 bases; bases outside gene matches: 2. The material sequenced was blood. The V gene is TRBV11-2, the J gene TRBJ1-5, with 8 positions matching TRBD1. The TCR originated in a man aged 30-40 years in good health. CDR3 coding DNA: TGTGCCAGCAGCTTGCAGGGGGCGAATCAGCCCCAGCATTTT. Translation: CASSLQGANQPQHF.